A selection of T cell receptor beta chains follows, all from one sample in a study of cytomegalovirus exposure and HLA in healthy donors. Sequenced by immunoSEQ multiplex PCR; TCRdb stores in-frame clones only, minus some. The table includes about 59,000 clones, about 83% detected once. The sample consisted of PBMCs. The receptor source for this set is a human donor in good health. The CDR3 runs from the conserved cysteine through the conserved F or W. Each record gives: J gene, D gene, clone size, V gene, CDR3 protein, CDR3 DNA. The D gene is left open where the match is weak. Size is omitted from some rows. Given values are once, few, many or a class for expanded clones.

J: TRBJ2-7
D: TRBD1
size: .
V: TRBV29-1
CDR3: CSVGPGTGYEQYF
DNA: TGCAGCGTTGGCCCGGGGACAGGCTACGAGCAGTACTTC

J: TRBJ2-7
D: .
size: .
V: TRBV6-5
CDR3: CASSSRQNIYEQYF
DNA: TGTGCCAGCAGTAGCCGACAGAACATCTACGAGCAGTACTTC

J: TRBJ2-5
D: .
size: .
V: TRBV2
CDR3: CASTRPEGEQYF
DNA: TGTGCCAGCACCCGGCCCGAGGGTGAGCAGTACTTC

J: TRBJ1-1
D: .
size: few
V: TRBV7-2
CDR3: CASSLGVQNTEAFF
DNA: TGTGCCAGCAGCTTAGGAGTCCAAAACACTGAAGCTTTCTTT

J: TRBJ2-2
D: .
size: .
V: TRBV5-4
CDR3: CASRTGGDTGELFF
DNA: TGTGCCAGCCGAACAGGGGGGGACACCGGGGAGCTGTTTTTT

J: TRBJ2-7
D: .
size: .
V: TRBV27
CDR3: CASSFDLYEQYF
DNA: TGTGCCAGCAGTTTCGATCTATACGAGCAGTACTTC

J: TRBJ2-2
D: TRBD1
size: few
V: TRBV29-1
CDR3: CSVRGTGGDTGELFF
DNA: TGCAGCGTGAGAGGGACAGGGGGCGACACCGGGGAGCTGTTTTTT

J: TRBJ2-5
D: TRBD2
size: .
V: TRBV2
CDR3: CASSGVAGGRETQYF
DNA: TGTGCCAGCAGCGGCGTAGCGGGAGGGCGTGAGACCCAGTACTTC

J: TRBJ1-5
D: .
size: .
V: TRBV2
CDR3: CASSEGRGSQPQHF
DNA: TGTGCCAGCAGTGAAGGAAGGGGCTCTCAGCCCCAGCATTTT

J: TRBJ2-7
D: .
size: once
V: TRBV10-3
CDR3: CAISDLDKPEQYF
DNA: TGTGCCATCAGTGATTTAGACAAACCCGAGCAGTACTTC

J: TRBJ2-7
D: TRBD1
size: .
V: TRBV10-3
CDR3: CAIRAGTGASEQYF
DNA: TGTGCCATCAGGGCCGGGACAGGGGCTAGCGAGCAGTACTTC

J: TRBJ1-4
D: .
size: .
V: TRBV28
CDR3: CASSLWGSGEKLFF
DNA: TGTGCCAGCAGCCTATGGGGCTCAGGAGAAAAACTGTTTTTT

J: TRBJ2-4
D: .
size: .
V: TRBV21-1
CDR3: CASTVPLLTGTKNIQYF
DNA: TGTGCCAGCACCGTGCCCCTCTTGACAGGGACCAAAAACATTCAGTACTTC

J: TRBJ1-6
D: TRBD1
size: .
V: TRBV30
CDR3: CAFYLGTDSSYNSPLHF
DNA: TGTGCCTTTTACCTTGGGACAGACAGCTCCTATAATTCACCCCTCCACTTT

J: TRBJ1-1
D: .
size: .
V: TRBV7-9
CDR3: CTDVEGMNTEAFF
DNA: TGTACTGACGTGGAGGGAATGAACACTGAAGCTTTCTTT

J: TRBJ1-2
D: .
size: .
V: TRBV4-3
CDR3: CASSQDVAGNYGYTF
DNA: TGCGCCAGCAGCCAAGATGTGGCGGGGAACTATGGCTACACCTTC

J: TRBJ2-3
D: TRBD1
size: few
V: TRBV25-1
CDR3: CASRQGQGGVTDTQYF
DNA: TGTGCCAGCAGACAGGGACAGGGGGGGGTCACAGATACGCAGTATTTT

J: TRBJ2-5
D: TRBD1
size: .
V: TRBV14
CDR3: CASSQDWDRGTQYF
DNA: TGTGCCAGCAGCCAAGATTGGGACAGGGGGACCCAGTACTTC

J: TRBJ2-7
D: .
size: once
V: TRBV19
CDR3: CASSIRRAYEQYF
DNA: TGTGCCAGTAGTATACGACGGGCCTACGAGCAGTACTTC

J: TRBJ2-7
D: TRBD1
size: few
V: TRBV6-5
CDR3: CASSYSTQGFPLEQYF
DNA: TGTGCCAGCAGTTACTCGACACAGGGGTTCCCCCTCGAGCAGTACTTC

J: TRBJ2-7
D: TRBD1
size: few
V: TRBV6-1
CDR3: CASSEGTGGVYEQYF
DNA: TGTGCCAGCAGTGAGGGGACAGGGGGGGTCTACGAGCAGTACTTC

J: TRBJ2-7
D: .
size: .
V: TRBV7-8
CDR3: CASSLKFSRETYEQYF
DNA: TGTGCCAGCAGCTTAAAGTTTAGTCGGGAGACCTACGAGCAGTACTTC

J: TRBJ2-1
D: .
size: .
V: TRBV30
CDR3: CAWSVQDYNEQFF
DNA: TGTGCCTGGAGTGTACAGGACTACAATGAGCAGTTCTTC

J: TRBJ2-5
D: .
size: .
V: TRBV18
CDR3: CASSGEETQYF
DNA: TGTGCCAGCTCCGGGGAAGAGACCCAGTACTTC

J: TRBJ1-2
D: TRBD1
size: .
V: TRBV4-3
CDR3: CASSRNRGNYGYTF
DNA: TGCGCCAGCAGCCGCAACAGGGGTAACTATGGCTACACCTTC

J: TRBJ2-7
D: TRBD2
size: .
V: TRBV10-3
CDR3: CAITQRTSGDSYEQYF
DNA: TGTGCCATCACCCAAAGGACTAGCGGGGACTCCTACGAGCAGTACTTC

J: TRBJ1-4
D: .
size: .
V: TRBV20-1
CDR3: CSARVREKLFF
DNA: TGCAGTGCTAGAGTACGGGAAAAACTGTTTTTT

J: TRBJ2-5
D: .
size: .
V: TRBV7-2
CDR3: CASSFVARYQETQYF
DNA: TGTGCCAGCAGCTTCGTTGCGCGTTACCAAGAGACCCAGTACTTC

J: TRBJ2-1
D: TRBD2
size: .
V: TRBV10-3
CDR3: CAISESTSGIYNEQFF
DNA: TGTGCCATCAGTGAGTCGACTAGCGGGATCTACAATGAGCAGTTCTTC

J: TRBJ2-3
D: TRBD2
size: .
V: TRBV5-1
CDR3: CASSGNSGGNTDTQYF
DNA: TGCGCCAGCAGTGGGAATAGCGGGGGGAACACAGATACGCAGTATTTT

J: TRBJ2-1
D: TRBD2
size: .
V: TRBV29-1
CDR3: CSVSSGGPNEQFF
DNA: TGCAGCGTTAGTAGCGGGGGCCCCAATGAGCAGTTCTTC

J: TRBJ1-2
D: TRBD1
size: .
V: TRBV4-2
CDR3: CASSQDLSGGDYGYTF
DNA: TGTGCCAGCAGCCAAGATCTATCAGGGGGCGACTATGGCTACACCTTC

J: TRBJ2-1
D: TRBD2
size: .
V: TRBV7-3
CDR3: CASSLTSSGKYEQFF
DNA: TGTGCCAGCAGCTTAACGTCTAGCGGGAAATATGAGCAGTTCTTC

J: TRBJ1-1
D: .
size: .
V: TRBV11-2
CDR3: CASSWLYSPGSQAFF
DNA: TGTGCCAGCAGCTGGTTATACTCTCCAGGGTCTCAAGCTTTCTTT

J: TRBJ2-7
D: TRBD1
size: .
V: TRBV2
CDR3: CASSRDRGRVGEQYF
DNA: TGTGCCAGCAGTCGGGACAGGGGGCGAGTGGGGGAGCAGTACTTC

J: TRBJ2-1
D: TRBD1
size: .
V: TRBV5-6
CDR3: CASSLESTGGGLNEQFF
DNA: TGTGCCAGCAGCTTGGAGAGTACAGGGGGCGGTTTGAATGAGCAGTTCTTC

J: TRBJ2-1
D: .
size: .
V: TRBV29-1
CDR3: CSVEIQRKRDEQFF
DNA: TGCAGCGTTGAGATCCAGCGAAAGAGGGATGAGCAGTTCTTC

J: TRBJ1-1
D: .
size: .
V: TRBV4-2
CDR3: CASSQDAHSEAFF
DNA: TGTGCCAGCAGCCAAGATGCGCACAGTGAAGCTTTCTTT

J: TRBJ1-2
D: .
size: .
V: TRBV7-8
CDR3: CASSPERYRIYGYTF
DNA: TGTGCCAGCAGTCCGGAGAGGTACAGGATCTATGGCTACACCTTC

J: TRBJ2-4
D: TRBD2
size: .
V: TRBV5-6
CDR3: CASSSRPGLEAPKYF
DNA: TGTGCCAGCAGCTCCCGACCGGGACTAGAGGCTCCGAAGTACTTC

J: TRBJ2-4
D: .
size: few
V: TRBV4-3
CDR3: CASSKGFYPETSLDNIQYF
DNA: TGCGCCAGCAGCAAGGGGTTCTACCCCGAGACTAGTCTAGATAACATTCAGTACTTC

J: TRBJ2-7
D: .
size: .
V: TRBV28
CDR3: CASSFQNYEQYF
DNA: TGTGCCAGCAGTTTTCAAAACTACGAGCAGTACTTC

J: TRBJ1-4
D: TRBD1
size: few
V: TRBV4-1
CDR3: CASSQVVTGGWEKLFF
DNA: TGCGCCAGCAGCCAAGTGGTTACAGGGGGTTGGGAAAAACTGTTTTTT

J: TRBJ2-1
D: .
size: .
V: TRBV28
CDR3: CASSLSTYSYNEQFF
DNA: TGTGCCAGCAGTTTAAGCACTTACTCCTACAATGAGCAGTTCTTC

J: TRBJ2-1
D: TRBD2
size: .
V: TRBV2
CDR3: CASSPGLAGVRNEQFF
DNA: TGTGCCAGCAGCCCCGGACTAGCGGGAGTTCGCAATGAGCAGTTCTTC

J: TRBJ2-1
D: .
size: .
V: TRBV5-1
CDR3: CASSLGYQSSYNEQFF
DNA: TGCGCCAGCAGCTTGGGCTATCAAAGCTCCTACAATGAGCAGTTCTTC

J: TRBJ1-1
D: TRBD1
size: .
V: TRBV5-4
CDR3: CASSSDRGAFF
DNA: TGTGCCAGCAGCAGTGACAGGGGAGCTTTCTTT

J: TRBJ2-7
D: TRBD1
size: few
V: TRBV27
CDR3: CASRTGVSYEQYF
DNA: TGTGCCAGTCGGACAGGGGTATCCTACGAGCAGTACTTC

J: TRBJ2-1
D: TRBD2
size: .
V: TRBV9
CDR3: CASSLREREVNEQFF
DNA: TGTGCCAGCAGCCTCCGGGAGCGGGAGGTAAATGAGCAGTTCTTC